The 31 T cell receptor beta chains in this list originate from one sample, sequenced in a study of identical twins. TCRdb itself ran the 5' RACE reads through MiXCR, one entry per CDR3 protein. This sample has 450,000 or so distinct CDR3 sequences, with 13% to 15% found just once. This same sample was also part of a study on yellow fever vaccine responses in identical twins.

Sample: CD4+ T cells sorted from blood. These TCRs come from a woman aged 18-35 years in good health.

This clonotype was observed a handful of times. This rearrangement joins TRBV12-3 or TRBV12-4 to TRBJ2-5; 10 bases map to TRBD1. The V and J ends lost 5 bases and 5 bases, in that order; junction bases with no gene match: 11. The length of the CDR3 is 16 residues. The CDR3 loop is CASSTRDRGSVETQYF. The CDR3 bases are TGTGCCAGCAGTACCCGGGACAGGGGTTCGGTGGAGACCCAGTACTTC.

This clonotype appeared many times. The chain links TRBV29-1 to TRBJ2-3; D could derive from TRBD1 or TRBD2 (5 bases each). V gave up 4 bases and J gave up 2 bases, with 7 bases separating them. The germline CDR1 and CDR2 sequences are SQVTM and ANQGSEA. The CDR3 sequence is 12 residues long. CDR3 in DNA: TGCAGCGTTGGAGGGGTCACAGATACGCAGTATTTT. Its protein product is CSVGGVTDTQYF.

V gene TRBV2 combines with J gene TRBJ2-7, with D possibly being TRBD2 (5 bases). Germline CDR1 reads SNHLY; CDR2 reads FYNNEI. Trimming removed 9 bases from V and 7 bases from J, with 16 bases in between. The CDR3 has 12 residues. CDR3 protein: CASGPLRGEQYF. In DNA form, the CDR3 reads TGTGCCAGTGGACCCCTCAGAGGGGAGCAGTACTTC.

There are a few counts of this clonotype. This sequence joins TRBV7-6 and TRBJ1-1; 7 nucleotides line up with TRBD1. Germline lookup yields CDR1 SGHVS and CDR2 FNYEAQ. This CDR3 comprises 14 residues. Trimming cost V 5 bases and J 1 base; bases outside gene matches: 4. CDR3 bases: TGTGCCAGCAGCCAAGGGGGCCCGAACACTGAAGCTTTCTTT. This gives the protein CASSQGGPNTEAFF.

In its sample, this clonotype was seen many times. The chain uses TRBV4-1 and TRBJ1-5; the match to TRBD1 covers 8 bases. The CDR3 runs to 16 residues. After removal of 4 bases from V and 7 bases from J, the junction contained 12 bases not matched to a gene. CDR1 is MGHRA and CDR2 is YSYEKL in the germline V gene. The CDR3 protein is CASSPQPGQVGQPQHF. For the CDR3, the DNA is TGCGCCAGCAGCCCGCAACCGGGACAGGTAGGGCAGCCCCAGCATTTT.

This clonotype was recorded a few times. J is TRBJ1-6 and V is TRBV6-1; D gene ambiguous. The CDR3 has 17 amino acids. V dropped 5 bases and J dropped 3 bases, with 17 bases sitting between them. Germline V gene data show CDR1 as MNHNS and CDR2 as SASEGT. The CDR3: CASSRRADGYYNSPLHF. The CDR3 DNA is TGTGCCAGCAGTCGACGGGCTGACGGATACTATAATTCACCCCTCCACTTT.

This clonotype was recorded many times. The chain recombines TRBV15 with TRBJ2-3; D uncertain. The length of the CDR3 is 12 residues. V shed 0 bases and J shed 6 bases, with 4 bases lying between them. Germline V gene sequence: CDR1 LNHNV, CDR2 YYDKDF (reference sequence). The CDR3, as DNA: TGTGCCACCAGCAGAGATCGTGATACGCAGTATTTT. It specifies CATSRDRDTQYF.

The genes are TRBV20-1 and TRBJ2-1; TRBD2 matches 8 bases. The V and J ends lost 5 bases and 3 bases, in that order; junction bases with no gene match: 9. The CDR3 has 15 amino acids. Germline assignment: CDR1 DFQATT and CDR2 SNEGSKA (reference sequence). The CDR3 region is CSAPLSGNFYNEQFF. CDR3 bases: TGCAGTGCTCCCCTTAGCGGGAATTTCTACAATGAGCAGTTCTTC.

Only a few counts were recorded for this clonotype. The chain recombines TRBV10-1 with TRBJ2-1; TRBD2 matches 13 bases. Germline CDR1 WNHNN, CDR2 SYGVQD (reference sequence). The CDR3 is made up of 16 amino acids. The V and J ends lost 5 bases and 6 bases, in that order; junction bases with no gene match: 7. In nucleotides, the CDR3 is TGCGCCAGCAGTTCCCGACTAGCGGGAGGCCTCAATGAGCAGTTCTTC. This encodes CASSSRLAGGLNEQFF.

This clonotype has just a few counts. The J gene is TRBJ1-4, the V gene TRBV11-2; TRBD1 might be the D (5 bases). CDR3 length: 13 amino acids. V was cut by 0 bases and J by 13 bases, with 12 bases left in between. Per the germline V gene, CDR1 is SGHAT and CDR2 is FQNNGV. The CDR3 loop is CASSLDSRARLFF. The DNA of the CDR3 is TGTGCCAGCAGCTTAGACTCCAGGGCAAGACTGTTTTTT.

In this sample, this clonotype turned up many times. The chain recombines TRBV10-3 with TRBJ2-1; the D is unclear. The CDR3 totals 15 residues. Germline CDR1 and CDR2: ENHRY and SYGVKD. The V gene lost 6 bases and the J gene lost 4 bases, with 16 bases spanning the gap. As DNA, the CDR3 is TGTGCCATCAGCGTGGGGTCCGCTGGGTACAATGAGCAGTTCTTC. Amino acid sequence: CAISVGSAGYNEQFF.

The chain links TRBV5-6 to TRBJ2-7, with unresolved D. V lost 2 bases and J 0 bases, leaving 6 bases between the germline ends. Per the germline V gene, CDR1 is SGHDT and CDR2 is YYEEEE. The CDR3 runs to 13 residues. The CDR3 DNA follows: TGTGCCAGCAGCTTTGTTTTCTCCTACGAGCAGTACTTC. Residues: CASSFVFSYEQYF.

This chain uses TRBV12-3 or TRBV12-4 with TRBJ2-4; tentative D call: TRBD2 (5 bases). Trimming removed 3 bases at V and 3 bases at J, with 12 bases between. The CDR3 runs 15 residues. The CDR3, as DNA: TGTGCCAGCAGTTTTTACGACGAGGGCAAAAACATTCAGTACTTC. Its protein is CASSFYDEGKNIQYF.

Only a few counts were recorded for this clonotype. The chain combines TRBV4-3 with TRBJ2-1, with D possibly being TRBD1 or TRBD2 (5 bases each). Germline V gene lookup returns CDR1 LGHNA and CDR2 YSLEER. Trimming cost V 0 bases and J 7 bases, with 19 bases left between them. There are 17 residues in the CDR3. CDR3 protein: CASSQDRGDPDGNEQFF. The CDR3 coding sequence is TGCGCCAGCAGCCAAGATAGAGGGGACCCGGACGGGAATGAGCAGTTCTTC.

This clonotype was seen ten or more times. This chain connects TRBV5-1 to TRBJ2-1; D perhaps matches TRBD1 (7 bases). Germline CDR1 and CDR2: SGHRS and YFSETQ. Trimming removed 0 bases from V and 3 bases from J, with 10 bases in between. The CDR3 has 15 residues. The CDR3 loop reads CASSLAGGNYNEQFF. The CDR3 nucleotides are TGCGCCAGCAGCTTGGCAGGGGGGAACTACAATGAGCAGTTCTTC.

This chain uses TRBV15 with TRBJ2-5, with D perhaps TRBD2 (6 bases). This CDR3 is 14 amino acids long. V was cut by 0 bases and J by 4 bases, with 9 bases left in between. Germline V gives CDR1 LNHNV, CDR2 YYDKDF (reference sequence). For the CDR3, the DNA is TGTGCCACCAGCAGAGATCAGGGAGGAGAGACCCAGTACTTC. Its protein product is CATSRDQGGETQYF.

Written as DNA, the CDR3 is TGTGCCACCAGCAGGGGTGACTTTAACGAGCAGTACTTC. Amino acids: CATSRGDFNEQYF. The gene calls are TRBV15 and TRBJ2-7; unclear D gene. Germline CDR1 LNHNV, CDR2 YYDKDF (reference sequence). The CDR3 has 13 amino acids. Trimming stripped 3 bases from V and 5 bases from J, with 11 bases between.

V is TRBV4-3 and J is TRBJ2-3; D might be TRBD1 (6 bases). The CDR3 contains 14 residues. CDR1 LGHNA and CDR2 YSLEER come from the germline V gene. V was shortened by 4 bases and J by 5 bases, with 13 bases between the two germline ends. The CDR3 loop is CASSRDTGIDTQYF. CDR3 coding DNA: TGCGCCAGCAGCCGAGACACAGGGATAGATACGCAGTATTTT.

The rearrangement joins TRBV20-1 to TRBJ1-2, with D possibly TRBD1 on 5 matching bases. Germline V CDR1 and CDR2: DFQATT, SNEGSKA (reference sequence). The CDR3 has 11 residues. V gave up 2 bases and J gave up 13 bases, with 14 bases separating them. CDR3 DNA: TGCAGTGCTAGACAGGGTATGGGAGTCACCTTC. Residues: CSARQGMGVTF.

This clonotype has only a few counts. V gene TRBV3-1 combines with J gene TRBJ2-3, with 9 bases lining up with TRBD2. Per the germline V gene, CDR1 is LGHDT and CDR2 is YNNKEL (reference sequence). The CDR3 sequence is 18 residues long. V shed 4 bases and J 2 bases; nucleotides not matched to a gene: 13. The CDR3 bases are TGTGCCAGCAGCCCACGGGGGTCTAGCGGGGCTTTCACAGATACGCAGTATTTT. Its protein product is CASSPRGSSGAFTDTQYF.

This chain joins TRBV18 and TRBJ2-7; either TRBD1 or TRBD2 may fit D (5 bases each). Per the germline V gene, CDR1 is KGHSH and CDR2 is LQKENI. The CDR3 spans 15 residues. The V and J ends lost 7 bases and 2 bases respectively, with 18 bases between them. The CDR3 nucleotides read TGTGCCAGCTTAAAAAACCGGGACGTTCCCTACGAGCAGTACTTC. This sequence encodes CASLKNRDVPYEQYF.

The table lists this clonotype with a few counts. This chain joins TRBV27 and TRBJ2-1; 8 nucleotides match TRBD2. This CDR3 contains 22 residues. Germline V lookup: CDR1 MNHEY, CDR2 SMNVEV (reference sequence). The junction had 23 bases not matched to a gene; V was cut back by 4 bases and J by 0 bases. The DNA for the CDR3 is TGTGCCAGCAGTTCCCGAGATAGGAGCGGGAGACCACCTCAACTCTCCTACAATGAGCAGTTCTTC. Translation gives CASSSRDRSGRPPQLSYNEQFF.

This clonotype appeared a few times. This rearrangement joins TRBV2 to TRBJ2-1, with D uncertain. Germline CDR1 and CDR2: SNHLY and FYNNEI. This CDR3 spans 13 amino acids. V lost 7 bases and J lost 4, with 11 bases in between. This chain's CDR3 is CASNRLSYNEQFF. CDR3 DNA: TGTGCCAGCAACCGACTGTCGTACAATGAGCAGTTCTTC.

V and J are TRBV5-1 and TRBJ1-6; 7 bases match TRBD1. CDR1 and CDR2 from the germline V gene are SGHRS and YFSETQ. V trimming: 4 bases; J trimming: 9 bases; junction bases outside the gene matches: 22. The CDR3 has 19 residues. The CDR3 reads CASSPRAGDDRARGSPLHF. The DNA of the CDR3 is TGCGCCAGCAGCCCTCGAGCGGGGGACGACAGGGCCCGGGGTTCACCCCTCCACTTT.

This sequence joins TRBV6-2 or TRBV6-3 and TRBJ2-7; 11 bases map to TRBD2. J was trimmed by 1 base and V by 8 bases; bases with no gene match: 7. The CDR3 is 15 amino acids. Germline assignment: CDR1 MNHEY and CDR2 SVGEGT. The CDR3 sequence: CASGGGTSGSYEQYF. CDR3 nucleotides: TGTGCCAGCGGGGGAGGGACTAGCGGATCCTACGAGCAGTACTTC.

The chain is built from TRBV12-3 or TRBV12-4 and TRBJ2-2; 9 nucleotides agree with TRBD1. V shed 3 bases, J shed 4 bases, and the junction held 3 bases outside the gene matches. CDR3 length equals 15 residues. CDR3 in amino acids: CASSFSTGGTGELFF. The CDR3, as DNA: TGTGCCAGCAGTTTCTCGACAGGGGGCACCGGGGAGCTGTTTTTT.

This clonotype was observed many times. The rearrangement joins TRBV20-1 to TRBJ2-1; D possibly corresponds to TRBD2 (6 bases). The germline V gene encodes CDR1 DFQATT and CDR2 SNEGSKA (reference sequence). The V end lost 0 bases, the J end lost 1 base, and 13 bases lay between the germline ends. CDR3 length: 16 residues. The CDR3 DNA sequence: TGCAGTGCTAGAGATTCCGGGAGTAAATCCTACAATGAGCAGTTCTTC. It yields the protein CSARDSGSKSYNEQFF.

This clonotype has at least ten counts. The CDR3 is CSASSSGAGNIQYF. The CDR3 region has the DNA TGCAGTGCTAGTAGTTCGGGGGCTGGGAACATTCAGTACTTC. The chain links TRBV20-1 to TRBJ2-4; D tentatively reads TRBD1 or TRBD2 (6 bases each). V shed 3 bases and J shed 7 bases, with 16 bases lying between them. CDR3 length: 14 residues. CDR1 DFQATT and CDR2 SNEGSKA come from the germline V gene (reference sequence).

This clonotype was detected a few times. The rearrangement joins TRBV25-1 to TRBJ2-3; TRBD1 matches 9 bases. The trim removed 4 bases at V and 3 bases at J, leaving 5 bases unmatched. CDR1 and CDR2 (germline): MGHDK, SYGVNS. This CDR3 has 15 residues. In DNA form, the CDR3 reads TGTGCCAGCAGTGTCACAGGGGGCCAGACAGATACGCAGTATTTT. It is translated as CASSVTGGQTDTQYF.

The CDR3 spells CASSLDVGTSYRSNTQYF. The DNA for the CDR3 is TGTGCCAGCAGCTTAGATGTCGGGACTAGTTATCGATCAAATACGCAGTATTTT. The V gene is TRBV11-2, the J gene TRBJ2-3; TRBD2 matches at 8 bases. This CDR3 spans 18 amino acids. The germline CDR1 and CDR2 sequences are SGHAT and FQNNGV. Trimming cost V 0 bases and J 7 bases; bases outside gene matches: 15.

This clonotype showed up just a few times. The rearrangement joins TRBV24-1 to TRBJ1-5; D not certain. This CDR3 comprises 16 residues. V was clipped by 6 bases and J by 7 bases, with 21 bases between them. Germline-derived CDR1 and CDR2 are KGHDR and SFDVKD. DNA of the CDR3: TGTGCCACCAGTAAGGCGGGAGAGGACGGGTTACAGCCCCAGCATTTT. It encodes CATSKAGEDGLQPQHF.